This entry lists 3 T cell receptor beta chains sequenced from one sample in a study of blood T cells in healthy people across ages (dated by TCRdb to between 2014 and 2016). Receptor amplification or capture employed 5' RACE. Sequenced using an Illumina HiSeq 2500. A second PCR of about 6 to 11 cycles was run with a J-beta primer mix and a sample-barcoded 5' primer. TCRdb ran its own pipeline on the public reads, namely fastp trimming at Q25 and MiXCR clone calling, and kept in-frame beta chains. Rows are combined by CDR3 protein, so each entry shows the most common genes and DNA. The sample table lists some 1.5 million distinct CDR3 sequences, about 30% of them with a count of one. Of the sample, around 7.7% falls within the top ten clones. Sequencing was done on a sample of blood. The receptors stem from a woman aged 25 to 45 in good health.

The chain is built from TRBV6-2 or TRBV6-3 and TRBJ1-2; D is uncertain. Germline V gene lookup returns CDR1 MNHEY and CDR2 SVGEGT. V lost 5 bases to trimming and J lost 5 bases, with 12 bases between them. The CDR3 is 13 amino acids. The CDR3 sequence is CASSPTVCYGYTF. The DNA of the CDR3 is TGTGCCAGCAGTCCGACGGTATGTTATGGCTACACCTTC.

The chain couples TRBV28 to TRBJ2-4, with D unresolved. Germline-derived CDR1 and CDR2 are MDHEN and SYDVKM. V was trimmed by 6 bases and J by 0 bases, leaving 15 bases between them. This CDR3 has 16 amino acids. CDR3 DNA sequence: TGTGCCAGCAGCCGCCCCGCTGTTCTAGCCAAAAACATTCAGTACTTC. Translated, it gives CASSRPAVLAKNIQYF.

With respect to this clonotype: One junction end does not reproduce the germline sequence, and a read error may be involved. CDR3 amino acids: CATRTGGDSSYNGQFF. The CDR3 DNA sequence: TGTGCCACCAGGACAGGGGGTGACAGCTCCTACAATGGGCAGTTCTTC. This chain joins TRBV24-1 and TRBJ2-1; 9 nucleotides agree with TRBD1. Germline values: CDR1 KGHDR, CDR2 SFDVKD. The CDR3 is 16 residues long.